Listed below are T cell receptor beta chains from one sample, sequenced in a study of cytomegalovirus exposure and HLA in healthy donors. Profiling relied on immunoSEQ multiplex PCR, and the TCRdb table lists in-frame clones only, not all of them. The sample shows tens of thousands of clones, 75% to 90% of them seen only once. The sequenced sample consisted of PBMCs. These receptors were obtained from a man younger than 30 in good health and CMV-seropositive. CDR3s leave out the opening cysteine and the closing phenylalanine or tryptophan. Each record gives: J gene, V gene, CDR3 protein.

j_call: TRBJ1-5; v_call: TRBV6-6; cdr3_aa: ASSYSWQGVEPQH
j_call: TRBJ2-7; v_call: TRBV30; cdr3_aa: AWGRSYEQY
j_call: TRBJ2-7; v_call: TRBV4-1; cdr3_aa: ASSQGDRQY
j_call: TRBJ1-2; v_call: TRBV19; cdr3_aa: ASSIREHLSYT
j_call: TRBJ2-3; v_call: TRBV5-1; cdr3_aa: ASSSSIEGDTQY
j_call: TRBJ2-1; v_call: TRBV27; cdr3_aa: ASSLWSANEQF
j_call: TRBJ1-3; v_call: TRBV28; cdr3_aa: ASSWTTGNTIY
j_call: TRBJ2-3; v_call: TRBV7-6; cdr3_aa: ASSSPGAGVTDTQY
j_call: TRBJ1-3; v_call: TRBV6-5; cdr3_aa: ASSYAGTGSGNTIY
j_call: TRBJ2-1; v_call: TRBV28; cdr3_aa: ASSADTSSYNEQF
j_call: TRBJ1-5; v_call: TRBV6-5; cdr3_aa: ASSPGQSNQPQH
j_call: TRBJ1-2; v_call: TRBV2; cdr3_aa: ASRDRVGYGYT
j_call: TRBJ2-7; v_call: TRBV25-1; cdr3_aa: ASSRTSGTTEQY
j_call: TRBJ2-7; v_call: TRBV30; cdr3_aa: AWIPVLGYEQY
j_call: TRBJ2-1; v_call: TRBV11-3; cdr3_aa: ASSFSRGNNEQF
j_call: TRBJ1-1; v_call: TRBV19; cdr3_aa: ASSITTHTEAF
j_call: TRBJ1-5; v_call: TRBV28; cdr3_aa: ASSFSQPQH
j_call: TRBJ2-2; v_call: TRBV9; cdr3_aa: ASSAGLAGGNTGELF
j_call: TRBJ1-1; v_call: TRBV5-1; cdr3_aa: ASSPGTGKDTEAF
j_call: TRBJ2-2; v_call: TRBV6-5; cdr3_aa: ASRRGQTDTGELF
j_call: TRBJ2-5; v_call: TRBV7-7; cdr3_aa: ASSLGRTSGSSETQY
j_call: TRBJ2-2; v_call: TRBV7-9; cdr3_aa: ASSLWQSDTGELF
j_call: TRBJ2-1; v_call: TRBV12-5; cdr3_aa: ASGFGSYSYNEQF
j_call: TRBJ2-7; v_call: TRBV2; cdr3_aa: ASSHGEDEQY
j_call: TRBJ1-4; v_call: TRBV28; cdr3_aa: ASSEQGSTNEKLF
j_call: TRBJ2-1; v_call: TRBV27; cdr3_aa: ASSLRGTTRIYNEQF
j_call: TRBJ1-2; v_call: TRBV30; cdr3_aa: AWSSTGYRGYT
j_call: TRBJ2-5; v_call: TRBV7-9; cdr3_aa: ASSLEWTSQDETQY
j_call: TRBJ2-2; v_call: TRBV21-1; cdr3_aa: ASSEDSYTGELF
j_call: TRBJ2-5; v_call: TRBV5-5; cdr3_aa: ASNRLAGGRETQY
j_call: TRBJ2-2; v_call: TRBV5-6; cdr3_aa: ASSFSNSGELF
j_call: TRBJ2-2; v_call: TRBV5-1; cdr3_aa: ASSLVAFSNTGELF
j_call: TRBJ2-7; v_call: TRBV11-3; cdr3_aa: ASSYNNYEQY
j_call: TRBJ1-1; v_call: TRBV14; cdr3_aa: ASSQDQDRLNTEAF
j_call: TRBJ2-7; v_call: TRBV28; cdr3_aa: ASTNEQDRAGDEQY
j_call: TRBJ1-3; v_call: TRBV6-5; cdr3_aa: ASSDRPGNTIY
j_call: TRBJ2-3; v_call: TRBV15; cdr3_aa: ATSPGGRNTQY
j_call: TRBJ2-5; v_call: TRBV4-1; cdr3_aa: ASSHLAGVGQETQY
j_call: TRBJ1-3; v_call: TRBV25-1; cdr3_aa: ASSESGGPGGNTIY
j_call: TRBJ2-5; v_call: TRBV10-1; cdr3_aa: ASSVSGRETQY
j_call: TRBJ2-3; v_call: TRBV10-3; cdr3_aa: AISVQGGPDTQY
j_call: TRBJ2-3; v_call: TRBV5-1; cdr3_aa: ASSLAKSGTGGSDTQY
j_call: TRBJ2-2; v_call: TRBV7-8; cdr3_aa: ASSLRGQGITGELF
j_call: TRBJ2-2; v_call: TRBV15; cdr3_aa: ATSRGGRGGYTGELF
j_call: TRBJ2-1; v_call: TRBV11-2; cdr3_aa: ASSLVGLAGGNEQF
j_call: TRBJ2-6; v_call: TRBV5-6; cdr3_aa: ASSWTGSGANVLT
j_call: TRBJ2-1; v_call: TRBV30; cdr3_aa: AWKVPGLTLMNEQF
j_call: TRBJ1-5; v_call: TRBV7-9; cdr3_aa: ASSPKGDQPQH
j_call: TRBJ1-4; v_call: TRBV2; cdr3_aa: ASSDGTGNEKLF
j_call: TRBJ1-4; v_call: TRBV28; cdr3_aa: ASSQGGSDEKLF
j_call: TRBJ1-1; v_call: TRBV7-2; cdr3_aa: ASSPRTLYTEAF
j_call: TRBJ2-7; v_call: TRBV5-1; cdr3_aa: ASSLAGGIYEQY
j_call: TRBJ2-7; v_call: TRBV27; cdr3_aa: ASSTSVFYEQY